This T cell receptor (beta chain) was sequenced in a study of control samples from healthy donors and cancer patients. TCRdb's table, derived via immunoSEQ multiplex PCR, lists solely in-frame clones and lacks some. The sample has roughly 150,000 clones, roughly 92% seen once. The sequence was collected from a woman under 40 in good health. Sequenced: blood.

In DNA, the CDR3 is TGTGCCAGCAGCTACCGACAGGGTGGTGAAAAACTGTTTTTT. This translates into CASSYRQGGEKLFF. The chain is built from TRBV5-6 and TRBJ1-4; 7 bases fit TRBD1. The V gene's germline CDR1 is SGHDT and CDR2 YYEEEE. CDR3 length: 14 residues. With 3 bases clipped from V and 7 bases from J, the junction kept 6 bases outside the gene matches. Variable domain in full (rest from reference TRBV5-6 and TRBJ1-4): DAGVTQSPTHLIKTRGQQVTLRCSPKSGHDTVSWYQQALGQGPQFIFQYYEEEERQRGNFPDRFSGHQFPNYSSELNVNALLLGDSALYLCASSYRQGGEKLFFGSGTQLSVL.